One T cell receptor (beta chain) is described in this entry. Its antigen is unknown. Germline V gene lookup returns CDR1 KGHSH and CDR2 LQKENI. With V trimmed by 5 bases and J by 5 bases, 3 bases remained unmatched. This CDR3 spans 14 amino acids. Each sample had two DNA replicates, around 0.53 ug blood or roughly 1.4 ug tissue. TCRdb's table, derived via immunoSEQ multiplex PCR, lists solely in-frame clones and lacks some. The sample consists of 11,000 to 15,000 clones, about 81% of them appearing once. The data derive from a study of early stage breast cancer tumors. Study results and limitations: Enriched TCRB sequences shared across patients were mostly commonly generated sequences. Blood repertoires resembled normal breast more than tumor.

This TCR was recovered from a person under 45 with breast cancer. The gene calls are TRBV18 and TRBJ2-7, with 13 bases identical to TRBD2. The material sequenced was normal breast tissue next to the tumor. The CDR3 region is CASSGLAGVDEQYF. The CDR3 coding sequence is TGTGCCAGCTCAGGACTAGCGGGAGTCGACGAGCAGTACTTC.